One sample yielded the 22 T cell receptor beta chains listed below, sequenced in a study of T cell clones after liver transplantation. Profiling relied on immunoSEQ multiplex PCR, and the TCRdb table lists in-frame clones only, not all of them. The sample gives 45,000 to 60,000 clones, about 88% of which show up once; around 8.7% is in the top ten. The material sequenced was CD4+ T cells from blood, taken before liver transplant. Every receptor here comes from a human donor who received a liver transplant.

The rearrangement uses TRBV7-2 and TRBJ2-7, with TRBD2 matching 9 bases. J gave up 5 bases and V 5 bases, and 7 bases lay outside the gene matches. CDR1 is SGHTA and CDR2 is FQGNSA in the germline V gene. This CDR3 is built from 14 residues. Here the CDR3 reads CASSPGLAGDEQYF. The CDR3 DNA reads as TGTGCCAGCAGCCCGGGACTAGCCGGGGACGAGCAGTACTTC. The whole variable domain, filled in from reference TRBV7-2 and TRBJ2-7, reads GAGVSQSPSNKVTEKGKDVELRCDPISGHTALYWYRQSLGQGLEFLIYFQGNSAPDKSGLPSDRFSAERTGGSVSTLTIQRTQQEDSAVYLCASSPGLAGDEQYFGPGTRLTVT.

The rearrangement uses TRBV6-5 and TRBJ2-3; 9 bases line up with TRBD2. V trimming: 4 bases; J trimming: 1 base; junction bases outside the gene matches: 6. Germline lookup yields CDR1 MNHEY and CDR2 SVGAGI. This CDR3 has 16 residues. The CDR3 DNA sequence: TGTGCCAGCAGTTCTCTAGCGGGGCGTGGCACAGATACGCAGTATTTT. Protein sequence: CASSSLAGRGTDTQYF.

The V gene is TRBV9, the J gene TRBJ1-1, with D unclear. The CDR3 is 18 amino acids. V was pared by 0 bases and J by 1 base, with 19 bases between. Per the germline V gene, CDR1 is SGDLS and CDR2 is YYNGEE. The CDR3 is CASSVGARWTGTNTEAFF. In nucleotides, the CDR3 is TGTGCCAGCAGCGTAGGGGCCAGGTGGACCGGAACGAACACTGAAGCTTTCTTT.

This chain connects TRBV28 to TRBJ2-2, with a tentative D call TRBD1 (7 bases). Germline assignment: CDR1 MDHEN and CDR2 SYDVKM. The CDR3 is made up of 17 amino acids. V dropped 6 bases and J dropped 7 bases, with 24 bases sitting between them. CDR3 sequence: CASSPFSEGASSGELFF. CDR3 in DNA: TGTGCCAGCAGCCCCTTTTCGGAGGGGGCGAGTAGCGGGGAGCTGTTTTTT. The variable domain in full, with the rest retrieved from reference TRBV28 and TRBJ2-2, is DVKVTQSSRYLVKRTGEKVFLECVQDMDHENMFWYRQDPGLGLRLIYFSYDVKMKEKGDIPEGYSVSREKKERFSLILESASTNQTSMYLCASSPFSEGASSGELFFGEGSRLTVL.

The rearrangement links TRBV6-1 to TRBJ2-7; possible D gene TRBD1, 5 bases. The CDR3 has 13 residues. The V gene lost 7 bases and the J gene lost 0 bases, with 10 bases spanning the gap. The germline gives CDR1 MNHNS, CDR2 SASEGT. The CDR3 loop is CASIKDNSYEQYF. The CDR3 nucleotides are TGTGCCAGCATTAAGGACAACTCCTACGAGCAGTACTTC.

The chain carries TRBV11-3 and TRBJ2-1, with 7 nucleotides matching TRBD2. V was pared by 3 bases and J by 4 bases, with 3 bases of the junction left unmatched. This CDR3 spans 14 amino acids. Germline CDR1 is SGHNT and CDR2 is YENEEA. The DNA of the CDR3 is TGTGCCAGCAGCTTTGGGACTACTTACAATGAGCAGTTCTTC. Encoded protein: CASSFGTTYNEQFF.

This chain links TRBV5-1 with TRBJ2-5, with 11 nucleotides matching TRBD2. Germline CDR1 reads SGHRS; CDR2 reads YFSETQ. CDR3 length: 16 amino acids. Germline trimming cut 0 bases from V and 4 bases from J; bases unmatched to any gene: 5. CDR3: CASSLVLAGVSETQYF. Written as DNA, the CDR3 is TGCGCCAGCAGCTTGGTACTAGCGGGGGTTTCAGAGACCCAGTACTTC.

This CDR3 is CAFKETQYF. The CDR3, as DNA: TGTGCCTTTAAGGAGACCCAGTACTTC. V gene TRBV19 combines with J gene TRBJ2-5; D remains ambiguous. Germline loops: CDR1 LNHDA, CDR2 SQIVND (reference sequence). Trimming removed 11 bases at V and 5 bases at J, with 6 bases between. This CDR3 is 9 amino acids long.

This sequence joins TRBV15 and TRBJ1-2, with D tentatively TRBD1 (5 bases). V was pared by 4 bases and J by 8 bases, with 17 bases between. The CDR3 is 14 residues long. CDR1 is LNHNV, CDR2 YYDKDF, per germline (reference sequence). The CDR3 reads CATSKGRGESGYTF. The CDR3 region has the DNA TGTGCCACCAGCAAGGGGCGCGGAGAAAGCGGCTACACCTTC. The variable domain in full, completed from reference TRBV15 and TRBJ1-2, reads DAMVIQNPRYQVTQFGKPVTLSCSQTLNHNVMYWYQQKSSQAPKLLFHYYDKDFNNEADTPDNFQSRRPNTSFCFLDIRSPGLGDTAMYLCATSKGRGESGYTFGSGTRLTVV.

This rearrangement joins TRBV9 to TRBJ1-2; possible D gene TRBD1, 5 bases. The germline CDR1 and CDR2 sequences are SGDLS and YYNGEE. The CDR3 is 13 residues long. Trimming stripped 0 bases from V and 7 bases from J, with 10 bases between. Here the CDR3 reads CASSVDGGAGYTF. Written as DNA, the CDR3 is TGTGCCAGCAGCGTAGATGGGGGAGCTGGCTACACCTTC.

This chain joins TRBV6-6 and TRBJ2-3; 9 nucleotides align to TRBD1. Germline V gene lookup returns CDR1 MNHNY and CDR2 SVGAGI (reference sequence). The V segment lost 2 bases and the J segment 6 bases; nucleotides outside the gene matches: 9. CDR3 length: 16 amino acids. In nucleotides, the CDR3 is TGTGCCAGCAGTTACCGTGGGACAGGGCGAGGGGATACGCAGTATTTT. It translates to CASSYRGTGRGDTQYF.

V usage is TRBV7-3 and J usage is TRBJ2-1; D is ambiguous. Trimming removed 6 bases from V and 0 bases from J, with 12 bases in between. There are 15 residues in the CDR3. Germline lookup yields CDR1 SGHTA and CDR2 FQGTGA. CDR3 nucleotide sequence: TGTGCCAGCAGTTATAATGACCGCTCCTACAATGAGCAGTTCTTC. It codes for CASSYNDRSYNEQFF.

V and J are TRBV11-2 and TRBJ2-2; 8 bases fit TRBD2. V was clipped by 6 bases and J by 4 bases; unmatched bases: 13. Germline values: CDR1 SGHAT, CDR2 FQNNGV. The CDR3 runs to 17 residues. CDR3 amino acids: CASRGGSGRGATGELFF. The CDR3 nucleotides read TGTGCCAGCAGGGGAGGGAGCGGGAGAGGAGCCACCGGGGAGCTGTTTTTT.

The chain joins TRBV28 to TRBJ2-2; possibly TRBD1 or TRBD2 for D (5 bases each). Germline V lookup: CDR1 MDHEN, CDR2 SYDVKM. The length of the CDR3 is 17 residues. Deletions cut 1 base from V and 1 base from J, with 13 bases between. CDR3 sequence: CASSLSWGTGNTGELFF. In nucleotides, the CDR3 is TGTGCCAGCAGTTTATCCTGGGGGACGGGGAACACCGGGGAGCTGTTTTTT.

This clone was recorded only once. The chain is built from TRBV5-1 and TRBJ2-1; no definite D call. Deletions cut 4 bases from V and 0 bases from J, with 2 bases between. The CDR3 is 12 residues long. Germline CDR1 SGHRS, CDR2 YFSETQ. This CDR3 reads CASSISYNEQFF. CDR3 DNA sequence: TGCGCCAGCAGCATCTCCTACAATGAGCAGTTCTTC. Using reference TRBV5-1 and TRBJ2-1 for the parts outside the CDR3, the full variable domain is KAGVTQTPRYLIKTRGQQVTLSCSPISGHRSVSWYQQTPGQGLQFLFEYFSETQRNKGNFPGRFSGRQFSNSRSEMNVSTLELGDSALYLCASSISYNEQFFGPGTRLTVL.

This chain joins TRBV7-9 and TRBJ2-1; D is undetermined. V was pared by 5 bases and J by 4 bases, with 6 bases between. This CDR3 has 12 residues. Per germline, CDR1 SEHNR and CDR2 FQNEAQ (reference sequence). The CDR3 DNA reads TGTGCCAGCAGCCCAGATTACAATGAGCAGTTCTTC. Its translation: CASSPDYNEQFF.

The CDR3 DNA follows: TGTGCCAGCAGCGCAGGGAGCTTTACCACTGAAGCTTTCTTT. Its translation: CASSAGSFTTEAFF. The V call is TRBV5-6, the J call TRBJ1-1, with TRBD1 as a possible D gene (5 bases). Deletions cut 4 bases from V and 4 bases from J, with 14 bases between. This CDR3 has 14 residues. CDR1 is SGHDT, CDR2 YYEEEE, per germline.

This clone appeared a single time. The chain couples TRBV19 to TRBJ2-2; 11 bases are a match to TRBD2. V shed 2 bases and J 4 bases; nucleotides not matched to a gene: 6. Germline CDR1 is LNHDA and CDR2 is SQIVND (reference sequence). This CDR3 comprises 17 residues. CDR3 region: CASSILAGGVGTGELFF. CDR3 sequence (DNA): TGTGCCAGTAGTATACTAGCGGGAGGCGTCGGCACCGGGGAGCTGTTTTTT.

This chain links TRBV11-2 with TRBJ1-5; no definite D call. Germline values: CDR1 SGHAT, CDR2 FQNNGV. The V gene lost 5 bases and the J gene lost 3 bases, with 8 bases spanning the gap. This CDR3 is built from 13 residues. In nucleotides, the CDR3 is TGTGCCAGCAGCATCGGGGACAATCAGCCCCAGCATTTT. Its translation is CASSIGDNQPQHF.

This clone was observed a few times. The chain joins TRBV29-1 to TRBJ2-5, with 11 bases matching TRBD1. The CDR3 is made up of 14 amino acids. V lost 6 bases, J lost 2 bases, and 5 bases stayed unmatched. The V gene's germline CDR1 is SQVTM and CDR2 ANQGSEA. CDR3 amino acids: CSVRGTGGQETQYF. The CDR3, as DNA: TGCAGCGTCCGCGGGACAGGGGGACAAGAGACCCAGTACTTC.

The chain joins TRBV5-4 to TRBJ2-7; possibly TRBD1 for D (5 bases). The CDR3 runs to 13 residues. Germline V CDR1 and CDR2: SGHNT, YYREEE (reference sequence). Between the trimmed V and J ends, which lost 0 bases and 5 bases, there was a span of 9 bases. CDR3 bases: TGTGCCAGCAGCTTGGCAGACAGTCACGAGCAGTACTTC. This encodes CASSLADSHEQYF.

The chain links TRBV7-8 to TRBJ2-5; no clear D gene. V dropped 3 bases and J dropped 1 base, with 6 bases sitting between them. The germline V gene encodes CDR1 SGHVS and CDR2 FQNEAQ. The CDR3 sequence is 13 residues long. The CDR3 protein is CASSFGSQETQYF. Here the CDR3 DNA reads TGTGCCAGCAGCTTTGGGTCCCAAGAGACCCAGTACTTC.